This is a list of T cell receptor beta chains from one sample in a study of T cells in localized non-small cell lung cancer. Here immunoSEQ multiplex PCR was the method, and the copy in TCRdb shows in-frame clones only, minus some. This table has 38,000 or so clones, roughly 85% appearing once. Sequenced material: peripheral blood mononuclear cells, taken before any cancer treatment. The origin of the receptors is a male donor aged 60 or over with stage II lung adenocarcinoma. Each CDR3 is given with its conserved first and last residue. The order of the fields is clone size, J gene, V gene, D gene, CDR3 protein, CDR3 DNA. D genes are given only for firm matches. The listing skips clone size in some rows; elsewhere it reads once, few, many or a size class.

abundance: -
j_gene: TRBJ1-5
v_gene: TRBV19
d_gene: TRBD1
CDR3aa: CASSGTGGQPQHF
CDR3nt: TGTGCCAGTAGCGGGACAGGGGGCCAGCCCCAGCATTTT

abundance: -
j_gene: TRBJ2-5
v_gene: TRBV12-5
d_gene: -
CDR3aa: CASGPGYGETQYF
CDR3nt: TGTGCTAGTGGTCCTGGTTACGGAGAGACCCAGTACTTC

abundance: once
j_gene: TRBJ2-1
v_gene: TRBV7-8
d_gene: TRBD2
CDR3aa: CASSRNLAGPRPREQFF
CDR3nt: TGTGCCAGCAGCAGGAATCTAGCGGGACCCCGACCGCGTGAGCAGTTCTTC

abundance: -
j_gene: TRBJ2-1
v_gene: TRBV7-2
d_gene: -
CDR3aa: CASSQGGGGYNEQFF
CDR3nt: TGTGCCAGCAGCCAAGGGGGAGGAGGTTACAATGAGCAGTTCTTC

abundance: -
j_gene: TRBJ2-1
v_gene: TRBV6-1
d_gene: -
CDR3aa: CASSVRVGYGNEQFF
CDR3nt: TGTGCCAGCAGTGTAAGGGTGGGGTATGGCAATGAGCAGTTCTTC

abundance: -
j_gene: TRBJ1-1
v_gene: TRBV10-3
d_gene: TRBD1
CDR3aa: CAISDPRGDQEAFF
CDR3nt: TGTGCCATCAGTGACCCCAGGGGGGACCAGGAAGCTTTCTTT

abundance: -
j_gene: TRBJ1-1
v_gene: TRBV6-4
d_gene: -
CDR3aa: CASSAGTGLGAFF
CDR3nt: TGTGCCAGCAGTGCCGGGACGGGTTTGGGAGCTTTCTTT

abundance: -
j_gene: TRBJ1-2
v_gene: TRBV6-5
d_gene: -
CDR3aa: CASSYFLTDGYTF
CDR3nt: TGTGCCAGCAGTTACTTTCTGACAGATGGCTACACCTTC

abundance: -
j_gene: TRBJ2-3
v_gene: TRBV7-8
d_gene: TRBD2
CDR3aa: CASSLGLAETDTQYF
CDR3nt: TGTGCCAGCAGCTTAGGGCTAGCGGAAACAGATACGCAGTATTTT

abundance: -
j_gene: TRBJ1-4
v_gene: TRBV28
d_gene: -
CDR3aa: CASTLGGGTNEKLFF
CDR3nt: TGTGCCAGCACCCTAGGGGGGGGAACTAATGAAAAACTGTTTTTT

abundance: -
j_gene: TRBJ2-1
v_gene: TRBV28
d_gene: TRBD2
CDR3aa: CASSPSGGEATNEQFF
CDR3nt: TGTGCCAGCAGTCCCTCCGGGGGGGAGGCAACGAATGAGCAGTTCTTC

abundance: -
j_gene: TRBJ1-1
v_gene: TRBV30
d_gene: -
CDR3aa: CALELGGGTEAFF
CDR3nt: TGTGCACTGGAGTTGGGGGGGGGCACTGAAGCTTTCTTT

abundance: -
j_gene: TRBJ2-2
v_gene: TRBV5-4
d_gene: TRBD2
CDR3aa: CASHFGGEDTGELFF
CDR3nt: TGTGCCAGCCACTTTGGGGGGGAGGACACCGGGGAGCTGTTTTTT

abundance: -
j_gene: TRBJ2-3
v_gene: TRBV5-1
d_gene: TRBD1
CDR3aa: CASSFGQGRADTQYF
CDR3nt: TGCGCCAGCAGCTTTGGACAGGGAAGGGCAGATACGCAGTATTTT

abundance: few
j_gene: TRBJ1-5
v_gene: TRBV28
d_gene: -
CDR3aa: CASHAAQNQPQHF
CDR3nt: TGTGCCAGCCACGCAGCCCAGAATCAGCCCCAGCATTTT

abundance: -
j_gene: TRBJ2-3
v_gene: TRBV5-1
d_gene: -
CDR3aa: CASKPWAGRADTQYF
CDR3nt: TGCGCCAGCAAACCATGGGCGGGAAGGGCAGATACGCAGTATTTT

abundance: -
j_gene: TRBJ1-4
v_gene: TRBV5-6
d_gene: -
CDR3aa: CASSADTNEKLFF
CDR3nt: TGTGCCAGCAGCGCGGACACTAACGAAAAACTGTTTTTT